This T cell receptor (beta chain) was observed in a study of early T cells in non-severe SARS-CoV-2 infection. Study context: Alpha and beta chains were unpaired, from unsorted whole-blood bulk RNA. Study conclusions and caveats: The study's VDJdb matching favored anti-spike CD8 responses and missed private and CD4 specificities.

Unique molecular identifiers tagged individual cDNA molecules. One entry per CDR3 protein, called by TCRdb with MiXCR from the 5' RACE reads. The table includes 40,000 to 50,000 distinct CDR3 sequences, about 13% detected once. The sample holds many counts of this clonotype. The antigen remains unidentified. This CDR3 is 15 amino acids long. The germline V gene encodes CDR1 SGHTA and CDR2 FQGTGA. Trimming took off 1 base at V and 4 bases at J, with 12 bases between the two ends. Sequences were obtained from whole blood. The chain joins TRBV7-3 to TRBJ2-3; D is undetermined. This receptor was identified in an adult who was a healthcare worker with PCR-confirmed SARS-CoV-2 infection or an uninfected control (not recorded which). DNA of the CDR3: TGTGCCAGCAGCTTAAAGACTCCTGCGGCAGATACGCAGTATTTT. Its translation is CASSLKTPAADTQYF.